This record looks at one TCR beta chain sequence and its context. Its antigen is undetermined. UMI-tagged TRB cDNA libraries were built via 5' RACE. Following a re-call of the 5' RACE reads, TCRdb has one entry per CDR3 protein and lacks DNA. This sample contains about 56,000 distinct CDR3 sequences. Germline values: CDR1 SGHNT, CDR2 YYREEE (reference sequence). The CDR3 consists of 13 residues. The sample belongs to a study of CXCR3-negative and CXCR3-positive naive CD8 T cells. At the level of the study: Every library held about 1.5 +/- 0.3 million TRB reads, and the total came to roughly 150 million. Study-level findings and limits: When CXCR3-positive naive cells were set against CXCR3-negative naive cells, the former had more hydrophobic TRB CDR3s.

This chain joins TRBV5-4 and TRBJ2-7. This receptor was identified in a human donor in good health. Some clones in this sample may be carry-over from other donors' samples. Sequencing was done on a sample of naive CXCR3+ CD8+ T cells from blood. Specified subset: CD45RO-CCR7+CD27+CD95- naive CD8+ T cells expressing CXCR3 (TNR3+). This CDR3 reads CASSLMVVGEQYF.